These T cell receptor beta chains were read from a single sample in a study of beta chain features in type 1 diabetes. Profiled with immunoSEQ multiplex PCR; TCRdb holds only in-frame clones, not every one. The data show 130,000 to 150,000 clones, about 44% seen once. Input material: Tregs from blood. Receptors originate from a man in his late teens or twenties in good health. Each CDR3 is given without its conserved first and last residue.

V gene | CDR3 protein
TRBV5-1 | ASSLRLAGTDTQY
TRBV7-7 | ASSFRLAVQETQY
TRBV4-1 | ASSQDIQRGVTYEQY
TRBV9 | ASSVTLAGGPGEQY
TRBV19 | AISDRDNQPQH
TRBV7-2 | ASSSKDRYYGYT
TRBV7-8 | ASSLAPGTGNGYT
TRBV5-6 | ASSPLGGLTEAF
TRBV7-2 | ASSPVTRGGEQF
TRBV30 | AWTVTYNEQF
TRBV28 | ASSLGGGITEAF
TRBV7-3 | ASSLGGAAVTGELF
TRBV7-2 | ASSPRPRTAYNSPLH
TRBV11-2 | ASSLIAGVWYEQY
TRBV18 | ASSATYPAGQGDGYT
TRBV7-3 | ASRGQGNTGELF
TRBV13 | ASSLNPRQGSLAKNIQY
TRBV19 | ASSTVLASGNEQF
TRBV28 | ASRGPGLETQY
TRBV29-1 | SVATGGETQY
TRBV20-1 | SVQGWEKLF
TRBV2 | ASSPYRGNQPQH
TRBV4-3 | ASSQVANTEAF
TRBV29-1 | SVAGQGETQY
TRBV5-1 | ASSGRGGSGTEAF
TRBV20-1 | SAAVSPEAF
TRBV7-9 | ASRRTSGTTGELF
TRBV30 | AWSAYSQISRVNQPQH
TRBV4-2 | ASSLGQGVSDTGELF
TRBV5-1 | ASSLGGTTGTQY
TRBV5-1 | ASSFGLPNTEAF
TRBV7-2 | ASSTPQGLKAF
TRBV7-6 | ASSPTRGSRYGYT
TRBV4-3 | ASSQDIQGSYEQY
TRBV7-2 | ASSPQRVSGNTIY
TRBV11-2 | ASSLDRHSTEAF
TRBV5-4 | ASSLEQGQGEQY
TRBV7-9 | ASSSTVTTSGGRSYEQY
TRBV5-6 | ASSSTGTGVEKLF
TRBV10-3 | AIRPAGTGFYEQY
TRBV13 | ASSLIAGRNEQY
TRBV11-2 | ASSLTGGFTYGYT
TRBV28 | ASSLPGQSNEKLF
TRBV30 | AWSVSKGSVAF
TRBV28 | ASSWGQGWGYT
TRBV7-2 | ASSSSRGDTQY